This TCR beta chain was captured by sequencing in a study of blood T cell repertoires in COVID-19. The CDR3 runs 17 residues. The germline CDR1 and CDR2 sequences are MDHEN and SYDVKM. With 5 bases clipped from V and 0 bases from J, the junction kept 9 bases outside the gene matches. Libraries were prepared by immunoSEQ multiplex PCR; TCRdb keeps only in-frame clonotypes and omits some of them. The sample yields a few hundred thousand clones, 85% to 90% seen once. The sequence derives from a woman aged 55 to 70 with COVID-19, enrolled during active disease. The source material was peripheral blood. The chain links TRBV28 to TRBJ2-2; TRBD1 aligns across 7 bases. CDR3 region: CASSGSDDRANTGELFF. For the CDR3, the DNA is TGTGCCAGCAGTGGATCCGACGACAGGGCGAACACCGGGGAGCTGTTTTTT.